The 5 T cell receptor beta chains listed next were all sequenced from one sample in a study of blood T cell repertoires in COVID-19. Sequencing was performed with immunoSEQ multiplex PCR; in TCRdb, only in-frame clones are kept and a portion is missing. The sample has around 390,000 clones, 87% seen once. The sequencing input was PBMCs or T cells enriched from blood (not recorded which). The source of these receptors is a woman aged 45-65 years who had recovered from COVID-19.

The chain employs TRBV30 and TRBJ2-2; a weak D match, TRBD1 (6 bases). Trimming took 3 bases from V and 6 from J, leaving 17 bases between them. This CDR3 is 15 amino acids long. Germline V lookup: CDR1 GTSNPN, CDR2 SVGIG (reference sequence). CDR3 residues: CAWRTGPLQSGELFF. DNA of the CDR3: TGTGCCTGGAGGACAGGCCCTTTACAATCCGGGGAGCTGTTTTTT. Full variable domain (outside the CDR3, taken from reference TRBV30 and TRBJ2-2): SQTIHQWPATLVQPVGSPLSLECTVEGTSNPNLYWYRQAAGRGLQLLFYSVGIGQISSEVPQNLSASRPQDRQFILSSKKLLLSDSGFYLCAWRTGPLQSGELFFGEGSRLTVL.

V usage is TRBV14 and J usage is TRBJ1-5; 8 nucleotides match TRBD1. The ends lost 0 bases at V and 2 bases at J; junction bases unmatched: 3. The CDR3 totals 16 residues. Germline assignment: CDR1 SGHDN and CDR2 FVKESK. The CDR3 is CASSQEDRVGNQPQHF. The CDR3 DNA reads as TGTGCCAGCAGCCAAGAGGACAGGGTGGGCAATCAGCCCCAGCATTTT.

V gene TRBV6-5 combines with J gene TRBJ1-1, with D possibly TRBD1 on 5 matching bases. The CDR3 is 16 residues long. Germline V gene sequence: CDR1 MNHEY, CDR2 SVGAGI. V dropped 2 bases and J dropped 1 base, with 14 bases sitting between them. In nucleotides, the CDR3 is TGTGCCAGCAGTTACATCTCCGGGAGGGGGAACACTGAAGCTTTCTTT. This sequence encodes CASSYISGRGNTEAFF.

The table lists this clone with a count of one. This chain joins TRBV2 and TRBJ1-3; no clear D gene. Trimming stripped 4 bases from V and 4 bases from J, with 11 bases between. Germline lookup yields CDR1 SNHLY and CDR2 FYNNEI. The CDR3 length is 14 residues. The CDR3 DNA sequence: TGTGCCAGCAGTGTTTGGACTGCCGGAAACACCATATATTTT. It is translated as CASSVWTAGNTIYF.

The genes are TRBV7-9 and TRBJ2-1; TRBD2 aligns across 7 bases. V was clipped by 5 bases and J by 5 bases; unmatched bases: 3. CDR1 SEHNR and CDR2 FQNEAQ come from the germline V gene (reference sequence). CDR3 length: 13 amino acids. CDR3 nucleotides: TGTGCCAGCAGCCGTGGACTAGACAATGAGCAGTTCTTC. It yields the protein CASSRGLDNEQFF.